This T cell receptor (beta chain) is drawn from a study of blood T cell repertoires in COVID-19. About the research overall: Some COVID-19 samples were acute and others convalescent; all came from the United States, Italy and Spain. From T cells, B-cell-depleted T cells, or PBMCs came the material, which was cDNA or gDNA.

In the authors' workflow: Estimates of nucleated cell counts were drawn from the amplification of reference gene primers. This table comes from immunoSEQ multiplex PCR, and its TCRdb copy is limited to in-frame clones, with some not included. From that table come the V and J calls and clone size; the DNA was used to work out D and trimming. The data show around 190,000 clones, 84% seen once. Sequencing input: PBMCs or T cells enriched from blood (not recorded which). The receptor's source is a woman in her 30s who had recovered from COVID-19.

The CDR3 protein is CASSLRSQILGYGYTF. The CDR3 DNA reads as TGTGCCAGCAGCTTGAGATCACAGATCTTGGGCTATGGCTACACCTTC. The chain links TRBV5-4 to TRBJ1-2, with D unresolved. Trimming stripped 1 base from V and 4 bases from J, with 17 bases between. Germline V CDR1 and CDR2: SGHNT, YYREEE (reference sequence). CDR3 length: 16 residues. Complete variable domain (other parts from reference TRBV5-4 and TRBJ1-2): ETGVTQSPTHLIKTRGQQVTLRCSSQSGHNTVSWYQQALGQGPQFIFQYYREEENGRGNFPPRFSGLQFPNYSSELNVNALELDDSALYLCASSLRSQILGYGYTFGSGTRLTVV.